This paragraph covers one T cell receptor beta chain sequence. Antigen unknown. The data are from a study of T cell responses to AZD1222 COVID-19 vaccine. Profiled with immunoSEQ multiplex PCR; TCRdb holds only in-frame clones, not every one. The table has some 180,000 clones, roughly nine tenths seen once. General study findings and limits: In a largely white British group with more females than males, clonal diversity was possibly underestimated. CD4 TCRs linked to vaccination spanned spike, dominating at 160-218 and 743-854.

The germline gives CDR1 SGHAT, CDR2 FQNNGV. The V gene lost 3 bases and the J gene lost 4 bases, with 6 bases spanning the gap. The CDR3 length is 13 residues. Source: peripheral blood, taken 28 days after the second AZD1222 dose. The sequence derives from an adult who received the AZD1222 COVID-19 vaccine. The chain joins TRBV11-2 to TRBJ2-2; no firm D call. The CDR3 nucleotides are TGTGCCAGCAGCTTGGTGGTCACCGGGGAGCTGTTTTTT. Residues: CASSLVVTGELFF.